These 24 T cell receptor beta chains came from one sample sequenced in a study of sequential checkpoint blockade in melanoma. Treatment of the sample: randomized to nivolumab then ipilimumab (arm A) or the reverse (arm B). Some clones are missing from TCRdb's copy, which holds only in-frame ones; the method was immunoSEQ multiplex PCR. Seen here are fewer than 4,000 clones, 15% to 20% observed once, and the top ten hold roughly 9%. The sample here was tumor tissue (inferred from file names), taken from a patient given nivolumab and ipilimumab in sequence. These TCRs come from a human donor with melanoma.

This clone is labeled medium-sized (0.01 to 0.1%). The chain combines TRBV11-3 with TRBJ2-2; 7 positions match TRBD2. Germline assignment: CDR1 SGHNT and CDR2 YENEEA. The CDR3 sequence is 16 residues long. Trimming at V came to 5 bases and at J to 1 base, leaving 7 bases not matched to a gene. The CDR3 spells CASSLGGTGNTGELFF. The CDR3 coding sequence is TGTGCCAGCAGCCTGGGAGGGACGGGGAACACCGGGGAGCTGTTTTTT.

This clone was seen only a few times. The chain links TRBV6-8 to TRBJ2-5; D is uncertain. The germline CDR1 and CDR2 sequences are MNHGY and SAAAGT. CDR3 length equals 12 residues. V lost 6 bases to trimming and J lost 4 bases, with 9 bases between them. The CDR3 nucleotides read TGTGCCAGCAGCGGAGTAGGAGAGACCCAGTACTTC. Translation gives CASSGVGETQYF.

The rearrangement links TRBV19 to TRBJ2-3, with 10 positions matching TRBD2. The germline V gene has CDR1 LNHDA and CDR2 SQIVND (reference sequence). The CDR3 sequence is 16 residues long. V was pared by 3 bases and J by 0 bases, with 3 bases of the junction left unmatched. CDR3 residues: CASSIMGLASTDTQYF. CDR3 coding DNA: TGTGCCAGTAGTATCATGGGACTAGCGAGCACAGATACGCAGTATTTT.

The V call is TRBV25-1, the J call TRBJ2-7; D is ambiguous. The length of the CDR3 is 15 residues. Germline V gene lookup returns CDR1 MGHDK and CDR2 SYGVNS. V was clipped by 6 bases and J by 3 bases, with 18 bases between them. CDR3 DNA: TGTGCCAGCAGCGCCGGGCCCCCTGAGGTCTACGAGCAGTACTTC. Translated, it gives CASSAGPPEVYEQYF.

The J gene is TRBJ2-2, the V gene TRBV5-1; 9 nucleotides line up with TRBD1. Germline CDR1 is SGHRS and CDR2 is YFSETQ. The CDR3 has 15 amino acids. V was clipped by 3 bases and J by 8 bases; unmatched bases: 8. The CDR3 reads CASSSITGGGGELFF. CDR3 in DNA: TGCGCCAGCAGCTCCATTACAGGGGGCGGAGGGGAGCTGTTTTTT.

By sample share, this clone is large. The chain links TRBV6-8 to TRBJ1-2; a possible D gene is TRBD1 (6 bases). Trimming removed 5 bases from V and 0 bases from J, with 13 bases in between. The germline gives CDR1 MNHGY, CDR2 SAAAGT. CDR3 length: 15 residues. CDR3 in amino acids: CASSGYRATNYGYTF. The CDR3 coding sequence is TGTGCCAGCAGTGGGTACAGGGCTACTAACTATGGCTACACCTTC.

This clone was counted between two and nine times. This rearrangement joins TRBV6-8 to TRBJ2-7; D tentatively fits TRBD1 or TRBD2 (5 bases each). The CDR3 consists of 13 residues. The germline V gene encodes CDR1 MNHGY and CDR2 SAAAGT. V was clipped by 3 bases and J by 5 bases, with 11 bases between them. CDR3 coding DNA: TGTGCCAGCAGTTATCAGGGAGAAGACGAGCAGTACTTC. It encodes CASSYQGEDEQYF.

By share, this clone counts as large. The rearrangement joins TRBV19 to TRBJ2-6, with no clear D. The CDR3 loop spans 15 amino acids. Per germline, CDR1 LNHDA and CDR2 SQIVND (reference sequence). The V and J ends lost 1 base and 2 bases respectively, with 6 bases between them. The CDR3 DNA follows: TGTGCCAGTAGTATAGTAGTCGCTGGGGCCAACGTCCTGACTTTC. Its translation: CASSIVVAGANVLTF.

The chain combines TRBV28 with TRBJ1-5; D perhaps matches TRBD1 (6 bases). Germline V gene data show CDR1 as MDHEN and CDR2 as SYDVKM. The CDR3 consists of 14 residues. V was cut by 6 bases and J by 2 bases, with 11 bases left in between. In DNA form, the CDR3 reads TGTGCCAGCAGGACCCCAGGGGGCAATCAGCCCCAGCATTTT. Translated, it gives CASRTPGGNQPQHF.

This clone is labeled as medium-sized. The rearrangement joins TRBV6-8 to TRBJ2-5; D is perhaps TRBD1 (6 bases). The CDR3 length is 15 residues. Trimming removed 5 bases from V and 5 bases from J, with 18 bases in between. The germline CDR1 and CDR2 sequences are MNHGY and SAAAGT. The CDR3 DNA sequence: TGTGCCAGCAGTGCCTCCGCTGCAGGGGCTGAGACCCAGTACTTC. This codes for CASSASAAGAETQYF.

The chain has TRBV28 and TRBJ1-5; no definite D call. From germline, CDR1 is MDHEN and CDR2 SYDVKM. The CDR3 consists of 13 residues. Trimming removed 7 bases at V and 0 bases at J, with 7 bases between. The CDR3 DNA is TGTGCCAGCAAGACCCATAGCAATCAGCCCCAGCATTTT. Translated: CASKTHSNQPQHF.

The chain couples TRBV6-8 to TRBJ2-5; 8 bases align to TRBD2. From germline, CDR1 is MNHGY and CDR2 SAAAGT. J lost 2 bases, V lost 5 bases, and 7 bases had no gene match. The CDR3 length is 15 residues. CDR3 bases: TGTGCCAGCAGTGACAACACGGGAGGGCAAGAGACCCAGTACTTC. This translates into CASSDNTGGQETQYF.

J is TRBJ2-7 and V is TRBV28; 7 bases line up with TRBD1. Losses at the gene ends were 4 bases for V and 7 bases for J; bases not matched to a gene: 7. Germline loops: CDR1 MDHEN, CDR2 SYDVKM. The CDR3 has 13 amino acids. The CDR3 DNA is TGTGCCAGCAGTTCCAGGGGGACGGGTGAGCAGTACTTC. Translated, it gives CASSSRGTGEQYF.

This clone showed up just once. The V and J genes are TRBV14 and TRBJ2-5; TRBD2 might be the D (5 bases). This CDR3 comprises 14 residues. V lost 2 bases to trimming and J lost 2 bases, with 9 bases between them. From germline, CDR1 is SGHDN and CDR2 FVKESK. CDR3 protein: CASSQNRGQETQYF. The CDR3 nucleotides read TGTGCCAGCAGCCAAAATAGAGGGCAAGAGACCCAGTACTTC.

This clone was seen a handful of times. V gene TRBV11-3 combines with J gene TRBJ2-3, with 7 nucleotides matching TRBD2. Germline V gene data show CDR1 as SGHNT and CDR2 as YENEEA. The CDR3 runs to 16 residues. Germline trimming cut 1 base from V and 2 bases from J; bases unmatched to any gene: 6. In nucleotides, the CDR3 is TGTGCCAGCAGCTTAGGACCTAGCGGAAACACAGATACGCAGTATTTT. Protein: CASSLGPSGNTDTQYF.

The chain is built from TRBV19 and TRBJ1-5; 11 bases fit TRBD1. Germline CDR1 is LNHDA and CDR2 is SQIVND (reference sequence). Trimming at V came to 6 bases and at J to 4 bases, leaving 8 bases not matched to a gene. CDR3 length: 16 amino acids. The CDR3 is CASRHTDRGLNQPQHF. In nucleotides, the CDR3 is TGTGCCAGTAGACACACGGACAGGGGGCTTAATCAGCCCCAGCATTTT.

This clone is medium-sized (0.01 to 0.1%) within its sample. J is TRBJ2-7 and V is TRBV11-3, with a possible D match to TRBD2 (6 bases). This CDR3 has 14 residues. Trimming took off 5 bases at V and 3 bases at J, with 14 bases between the two ends. Germline V lookup: CDR1 SGHNT, CDR2 YENEEA. The CDR3 DNA reads TGTGCCAGCAGCCCCCAGCGGGCGGGCTACGAGCAGTACTTC. This gives the protein CASSPQRAGYEQYF.

CDR3 DNA: TGTGCCAGCTCACCGGCCTCGACCACAGATACGCAGTATTTT. Its protein product is CASSPASTTDTQYF. This sequence joins TRBV18 and TRBJ2-3; D not resolved. V lost 3 bases, J lost 2 bases, and 9 bases lay in between. Germline V gives CDR1 KGHSH, CDR2 LQKENI. CDR3 length equals 14 residues. The full variable domain, rest sourced from reference TRBV18 and TRBJ2-3, is NAGVMQNPRHLVRRRGQEARLRCSPMKGHSHVYWYRQLPEEGLKFMVYLQKENIIDESGMPKERFSAEFPKEGPSILRIQQVVRGDSAAYFCASSPASTTDTQYFGPGTRLTVL.

The chain carries TRBV28 and TRBJ1-5; D is ambiguous. In germline, CDR1 is MDHEN, CDR2 SYDVKM. V lost 6 bases, J lost 5 bases, and 14 bases lay in between. The CDR3 runs to 14 residues. In nucleotides, the CDR3 is TGTGCCAGCAGCCCCCCCCGGGAATATCAGCCCCAGCATTTT. As protein: CASSPPREYQPQHF.

The chain employs TRBV6-8 and TRBJ2-7; D ambiguous. Between the trimmed V and J ends, which lost 0 bases and 6 bases, there was a span of 15 bases. CDR3 size: 15 residues. Germline CDR1 and CDR2: MNHGY and SAAAGT. CDR3 DNA sequence: TGTGCCAGCAGTTACTCGCCTTTAGAGAAATTCGAGCAGTACTTC. Its protein is CASSYSPLEKFEQYF.

The genes are TRBV6-8 and TRBJ1-1; no reliable D call. Germline V gene sequence: CDR1 MNHGY, CDR2 SAAAGT. The CDR3 has 13 amino acids. V was cut by 0 bases and J by 1 base, with 3 bases left in between. In nucleotides, the CDR3 is TGTGCCAGCAGTTACTCACAGAACACTGAAGCTTTCTTT. Translation: CASSYSQNTEAFF.

This rearrangement joins TRBV15 to TRBJ1-5; 7 bases match TRBD1. Germline lookup yields CDR1 LNHNV and CDR2 YYDKDF (reference sequence). This CDR3 has 15 amino acids. V shed 3 bases, J shed 6 bases, and the junction held 8 bases outside the gene matches. Here the CDR3 reads CATSRVDRDRQPQHF. The CDR3 DNA reads as TGTGCCACCAGCAGGGTTGACAGGGATCGTCAGCCCCAGCATTTT.

The V and J genes are TRBV28 and TRBJ1-1; D remains unclear. The V end lost 5 bases, the J end lost 0 bases, and 10 bases lay between the germline ends. This CDR3 has 14 amino acids. CDR1 is MDHEN, CDR2 SYDVKM, per germline. CDR3 protein: CASSQTALNTEAFF. As DNA, the CDR3 is TGTGCCAGCAGTCAAACAGCGTTGAACACTGAAGCTTTCTTT.

The chain carries TRBV4-1 and TRBJ2-5; D might be TRBD1 (6 bases). CDR3 length equals 15 residues. V lost 4 bases to trimming and J lost 2 bases, with 14 bases between them. The germline CDR1 and CDR2 sequences are MGHRA and YSYEKL. CDR3 sequence: CASSPTRQAQETQYF. For the CDR3, the DNA is TGCGCCAGCAGCCCCACCCGACAGGCACAAGAGACCCAGTACTTC.